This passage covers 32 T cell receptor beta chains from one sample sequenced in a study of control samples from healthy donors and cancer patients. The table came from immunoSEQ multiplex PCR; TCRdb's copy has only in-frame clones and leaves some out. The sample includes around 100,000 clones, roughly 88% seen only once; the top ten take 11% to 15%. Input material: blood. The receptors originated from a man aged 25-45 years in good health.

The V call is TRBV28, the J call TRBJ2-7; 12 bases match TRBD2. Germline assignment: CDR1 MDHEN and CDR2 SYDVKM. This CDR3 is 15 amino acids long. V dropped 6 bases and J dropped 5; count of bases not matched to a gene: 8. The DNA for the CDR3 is TGTGCCAGCAGGACTAGCGGGGGTTCGAGGCACGAGCAGTACTTC. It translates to CASRTSGGSRHEQYF.

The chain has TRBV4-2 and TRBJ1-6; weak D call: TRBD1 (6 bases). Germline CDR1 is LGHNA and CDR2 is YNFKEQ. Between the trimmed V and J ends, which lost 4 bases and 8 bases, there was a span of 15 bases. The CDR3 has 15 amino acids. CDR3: CASSRGTGAYSPLHF. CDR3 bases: TGTGCCAGCAGCCGGGGGACGGGGGCGTATTCACCCCTCCACTTT.

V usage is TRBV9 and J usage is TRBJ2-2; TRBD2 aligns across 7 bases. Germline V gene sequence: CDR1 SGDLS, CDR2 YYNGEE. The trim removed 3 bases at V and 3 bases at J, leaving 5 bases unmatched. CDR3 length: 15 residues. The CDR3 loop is CASSEGRAYTGELFF. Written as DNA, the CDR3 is TGTGCCAGCAGCGAGGGGAGGGCCTACACCGGGGAGCTGTTTTTT.

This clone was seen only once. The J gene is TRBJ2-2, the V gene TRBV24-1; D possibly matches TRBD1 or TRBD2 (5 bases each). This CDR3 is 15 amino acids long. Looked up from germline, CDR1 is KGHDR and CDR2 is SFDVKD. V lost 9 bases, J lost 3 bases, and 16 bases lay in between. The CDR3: CATGRRDGDTGELFF. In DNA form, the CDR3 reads TGTGCCACCGGACGCCGGGACGGAGACACCGGGGAGCTGTTTTTT.

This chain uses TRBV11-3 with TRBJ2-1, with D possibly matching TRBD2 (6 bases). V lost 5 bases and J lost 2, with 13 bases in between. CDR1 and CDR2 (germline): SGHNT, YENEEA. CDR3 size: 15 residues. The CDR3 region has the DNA TGTGCCAGCAGCGACGGGAGTTCGCCCTACAATGAGCAGTTCTTC. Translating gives CASSDGSSPYNEQFF.

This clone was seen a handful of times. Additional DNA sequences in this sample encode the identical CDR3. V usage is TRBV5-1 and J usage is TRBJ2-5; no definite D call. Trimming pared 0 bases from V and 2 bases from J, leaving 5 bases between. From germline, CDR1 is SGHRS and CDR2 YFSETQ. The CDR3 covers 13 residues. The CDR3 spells CASSLGQQETQYF. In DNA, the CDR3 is TGCGCCAGCAGCTTGGGACAACAAGAGACCCAGTACTTC.

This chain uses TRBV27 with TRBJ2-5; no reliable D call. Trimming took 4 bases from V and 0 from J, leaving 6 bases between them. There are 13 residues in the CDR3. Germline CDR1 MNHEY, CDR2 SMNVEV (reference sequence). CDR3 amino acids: CASSSTYQETQYF. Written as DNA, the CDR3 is TGTGCCAGCAGTTCAACCTACCAAGAGACCCAGTACTTC.

The CDR3 nucleotides are TGCGCCAGCAGCTTGGATGGGGCCTATGGCTACACCTTC. This encodes CASSLDGAYGYTF. This chain joins TRBV5-1 and TRBJ1-2, with D perhaps TRBD1 (5 bases). The CDR3 runs to 13 residues. Germline V CDR1 and CDR2: SGHRS, YFSETQ. The V and J ends lost 0 bases and 4 bases respectively, with 7 bases between them. Based on the CDR3 plus reference TRBV5-1 and TRBJ1-2, the full variable domain is KAGVTQTPRYLIKTRGQQVTLSCSPISGHRSVSWYQQTPGQGLQFLFEYFSETQRNKGNFPGRFSGRQFSNSRSEMNVSTLELGDSALYLCASSLDGAYGYTFGSGTRLTVV.

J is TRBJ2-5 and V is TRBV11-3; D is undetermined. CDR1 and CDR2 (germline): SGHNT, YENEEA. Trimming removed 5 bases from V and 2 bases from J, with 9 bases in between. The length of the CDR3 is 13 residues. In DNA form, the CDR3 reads TGTGCCAGCAGCCCCTACGGGCAAGAGACCCAGTACTTC. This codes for CASSPYGQETQYF.

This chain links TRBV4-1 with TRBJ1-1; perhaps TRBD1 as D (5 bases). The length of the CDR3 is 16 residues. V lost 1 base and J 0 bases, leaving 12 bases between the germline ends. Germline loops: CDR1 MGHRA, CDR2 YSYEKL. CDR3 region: CASSQGYRRMNTEAFF. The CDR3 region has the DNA TGCGCCAGCAGCCAAGGCTACAGGAGGATGAACACTGAAGCTTTCTTT.

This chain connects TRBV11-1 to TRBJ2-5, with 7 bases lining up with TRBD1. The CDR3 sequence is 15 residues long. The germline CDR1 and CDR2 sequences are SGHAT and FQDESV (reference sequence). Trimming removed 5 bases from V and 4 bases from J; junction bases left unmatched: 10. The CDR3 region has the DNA TGTGCCAGCAGCCGGGGACACTCAGGGGGAGAGACCCAGTACTTC. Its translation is CASSRGHSGGETQYF.

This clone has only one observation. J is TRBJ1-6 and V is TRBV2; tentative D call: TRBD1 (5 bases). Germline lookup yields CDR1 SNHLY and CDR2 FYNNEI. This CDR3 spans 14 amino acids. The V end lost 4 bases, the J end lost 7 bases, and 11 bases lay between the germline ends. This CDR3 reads CASSARGHNSPLHF. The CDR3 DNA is TGTGCCAGCAGTGCCCGGGGCCACAATTCACCCCTCCACTTT.

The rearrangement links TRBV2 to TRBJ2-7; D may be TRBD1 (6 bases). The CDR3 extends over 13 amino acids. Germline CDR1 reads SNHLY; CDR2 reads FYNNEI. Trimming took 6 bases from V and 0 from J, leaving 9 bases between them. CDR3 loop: CASSRQDSYEQYF. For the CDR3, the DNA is TGTGCCAGCAGCCGACAGGACTCCTACGAGCAGTACTTC.

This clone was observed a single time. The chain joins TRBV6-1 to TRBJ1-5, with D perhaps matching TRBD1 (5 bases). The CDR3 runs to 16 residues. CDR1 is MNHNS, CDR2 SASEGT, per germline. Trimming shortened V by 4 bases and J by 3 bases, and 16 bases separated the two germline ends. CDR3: CASSVIWEGNNQPQHF. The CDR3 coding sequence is TGTGCCAGCAGTGTAATCTGGGAGGGGAACAATCAGCCCCAGCATTTT.

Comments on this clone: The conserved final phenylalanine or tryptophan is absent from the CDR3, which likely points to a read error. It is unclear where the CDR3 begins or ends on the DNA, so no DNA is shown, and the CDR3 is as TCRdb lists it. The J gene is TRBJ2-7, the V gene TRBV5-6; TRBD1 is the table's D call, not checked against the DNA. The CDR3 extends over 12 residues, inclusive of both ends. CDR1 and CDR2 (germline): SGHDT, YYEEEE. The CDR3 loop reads CASSIGTASLSC.

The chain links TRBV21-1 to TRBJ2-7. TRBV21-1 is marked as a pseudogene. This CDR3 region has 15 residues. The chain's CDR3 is CASRGTEDFSYEQYF. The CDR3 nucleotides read TGTGCCAGCAGGGGGACGGAGGACTTTTCCTACGAGCAGTACTTC.

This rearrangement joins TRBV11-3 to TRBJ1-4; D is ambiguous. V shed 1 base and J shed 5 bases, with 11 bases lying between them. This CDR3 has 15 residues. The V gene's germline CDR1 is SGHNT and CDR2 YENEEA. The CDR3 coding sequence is TGTGCCAGCAGCTTAGGGTGGCAGCCCAATGAAAAACTGTTTTTT. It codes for CASSLGWQPNEKLFF.

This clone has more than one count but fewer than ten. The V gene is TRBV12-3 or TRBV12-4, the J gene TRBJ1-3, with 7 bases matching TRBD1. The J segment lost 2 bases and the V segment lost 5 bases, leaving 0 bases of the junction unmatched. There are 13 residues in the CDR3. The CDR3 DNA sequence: TGTGCCAGCAGTACAGGGGCTGGAAACACCATATATTTT. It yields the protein CASSTGAGNTIYF.

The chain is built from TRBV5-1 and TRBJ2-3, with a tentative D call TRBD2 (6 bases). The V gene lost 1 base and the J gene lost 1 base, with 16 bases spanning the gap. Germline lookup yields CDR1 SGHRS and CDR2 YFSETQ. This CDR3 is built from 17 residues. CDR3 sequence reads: CASSLPGSSERTDTQYF. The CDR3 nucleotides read TGCGCCAGCAGCTTGCCCGGGTCTAGCGAGCGCACAGATACGCAGTATTTT.

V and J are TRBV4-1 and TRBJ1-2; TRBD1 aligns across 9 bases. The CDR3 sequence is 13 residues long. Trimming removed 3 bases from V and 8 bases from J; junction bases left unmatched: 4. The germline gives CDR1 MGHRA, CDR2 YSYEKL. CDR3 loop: CASSHSDRGGYTF. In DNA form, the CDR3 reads TGCGCCAGCAGCCACTCCGACAGGGGGGGCTACACCTTC.

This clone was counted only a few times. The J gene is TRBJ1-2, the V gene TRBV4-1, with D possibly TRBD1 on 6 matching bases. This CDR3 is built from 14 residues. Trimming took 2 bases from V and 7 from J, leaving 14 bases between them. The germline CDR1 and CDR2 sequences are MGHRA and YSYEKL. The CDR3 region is CASSQQGSMGGYTF. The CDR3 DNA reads TGCGCCAGCAGCCAACAGGGGAGTATGGGTGGCTACACCTTC.

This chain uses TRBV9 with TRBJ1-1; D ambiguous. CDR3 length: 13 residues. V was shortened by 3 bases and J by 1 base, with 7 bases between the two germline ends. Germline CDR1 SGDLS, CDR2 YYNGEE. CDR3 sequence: CASSADGNTEAFF. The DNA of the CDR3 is TGTGCCAGCAGCGCCGACGGGAACACTGAAGCTTTCTTT.

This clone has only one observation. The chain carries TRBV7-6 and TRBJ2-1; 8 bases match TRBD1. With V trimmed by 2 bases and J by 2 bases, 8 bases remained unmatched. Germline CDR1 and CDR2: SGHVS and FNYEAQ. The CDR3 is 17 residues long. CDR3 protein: CASSLNTGTGTYNEQFF. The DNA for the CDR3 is TGTGCCAGCAGCTTAAATACCGGGACAGGTACCTACAATGAGCAGTTCTTC.

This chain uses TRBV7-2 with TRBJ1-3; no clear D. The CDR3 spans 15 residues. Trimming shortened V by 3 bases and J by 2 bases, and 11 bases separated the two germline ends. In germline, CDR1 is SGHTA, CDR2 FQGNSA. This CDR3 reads CASSFSGETGNTIYF. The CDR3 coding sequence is TGTGCCAGCAGCTTTTCCGGGGAAACTGGAAACACCATATATTTT.

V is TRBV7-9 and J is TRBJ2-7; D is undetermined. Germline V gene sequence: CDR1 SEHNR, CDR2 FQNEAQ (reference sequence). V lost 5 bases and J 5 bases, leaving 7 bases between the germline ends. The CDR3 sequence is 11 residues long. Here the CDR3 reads CASSPQDEQYF. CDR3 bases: TGTGCCAGCAGCCCCCAGGACGAGCAGTACTTC.

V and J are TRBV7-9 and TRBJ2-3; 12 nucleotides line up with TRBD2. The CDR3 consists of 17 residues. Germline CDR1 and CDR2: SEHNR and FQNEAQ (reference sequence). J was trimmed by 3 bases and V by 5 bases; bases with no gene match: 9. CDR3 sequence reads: CASSPPLAGGLTDTQYF. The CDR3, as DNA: TGTGCCAGCAGCCCGCCACTAGCGGGAGGTTTAACAGATACGCAGTATTTT.

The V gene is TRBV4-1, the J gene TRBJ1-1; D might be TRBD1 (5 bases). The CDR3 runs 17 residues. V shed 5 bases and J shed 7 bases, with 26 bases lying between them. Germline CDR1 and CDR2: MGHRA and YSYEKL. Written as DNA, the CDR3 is TGCGCCAGCAGCTTGATGCGTACCAGGGTCCTAGCAGGTGAAGCTTTCTTT. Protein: CASSLMRTRVLAGEAFF.

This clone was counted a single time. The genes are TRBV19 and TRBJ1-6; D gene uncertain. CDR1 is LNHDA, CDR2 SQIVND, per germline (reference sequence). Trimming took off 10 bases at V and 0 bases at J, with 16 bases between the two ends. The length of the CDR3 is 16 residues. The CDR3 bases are TGTGCCAACGAAGTGGGGTTTAGCTCCTATAATTCACCCCTCCACTTT. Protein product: CANEVGFSSYNSPLHF. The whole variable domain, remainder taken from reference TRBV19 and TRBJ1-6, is DGGITQSPKYLFRKEGQNVTLSCEQNLNHDAMYWYRQDPGQGLRLIYYSQIVNDFQKGDIAEGYSVSREKKESFPLTVTSAQKNPTAFYLCANEVGFSSYNSPLHFGNGTRLTVT.

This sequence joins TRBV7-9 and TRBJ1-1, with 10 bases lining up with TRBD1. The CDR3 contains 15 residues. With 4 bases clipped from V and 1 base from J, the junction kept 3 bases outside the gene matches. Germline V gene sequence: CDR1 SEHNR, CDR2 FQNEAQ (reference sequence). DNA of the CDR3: TGTGCCAGCAGCTGGGGGACAGGGGCGAACACTGAAGCTTTCTTT. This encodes CASSWGTGANTEAFF.

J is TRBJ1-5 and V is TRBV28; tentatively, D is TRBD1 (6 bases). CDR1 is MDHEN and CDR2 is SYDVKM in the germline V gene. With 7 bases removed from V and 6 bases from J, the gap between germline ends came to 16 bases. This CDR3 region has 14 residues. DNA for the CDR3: TGTGCCAGCATTCTTAACAGGGTCAGTCAGCCCCAGCATTTT. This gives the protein CASILNRVSQPQHF.

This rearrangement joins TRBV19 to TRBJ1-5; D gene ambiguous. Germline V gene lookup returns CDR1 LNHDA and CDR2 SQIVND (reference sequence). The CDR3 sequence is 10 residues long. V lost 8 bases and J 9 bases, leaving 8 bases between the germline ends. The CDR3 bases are TGTGCCAGTGGTCTAGGGCCCCAGCATTTT. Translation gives CASGLGPQHF.

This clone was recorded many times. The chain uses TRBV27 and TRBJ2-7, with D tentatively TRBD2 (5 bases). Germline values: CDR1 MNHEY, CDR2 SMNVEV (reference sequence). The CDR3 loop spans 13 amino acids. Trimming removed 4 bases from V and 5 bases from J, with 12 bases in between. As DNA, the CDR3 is TGTGCCAGCAGTTGGACTTATGGGAACGAGCAGTACTTC. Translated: CASSWTYGNEQYF.